Reported below is one T cell receptor beta chain. Per germline, CDR1 SGHNT and CDR2 YYREEE (reference sequence). The ends lost 2 bases at V and 1 base at J; junction bases unmatched: 5. The CDR3 totals 15 residues. This sample was taken from a study of blood T cell repertoires in COVID-19. TCRdb's table, derived via immunoSEQ multiplex PCR, lists solely in-frame clones and lacks some. This sample has approximately 99,000 clones, with 88% found just once. The sample comprised peripheral blood. The TCR was taken from a human donor in a cohort sampled during active COVID-19. The V and J genes are TRBV5-4 and TRBJ2-7; 8 nucleotides match TRBD1. The CDR3 nucleotides are TGTGCCAGCAGCTTCGGACAGGGCAGGTCCTACGAGCAGTACTTC. Protein product: CASSFGQGRSYEQYF.